Listed below are T cell receptor beta chains from one sample, sequenced in a study of molecular identifiers for immune sequencing clone quantification. TCRdb recomputed calls from the PCR reads with MiXCR, one row per CDR3 protein. The table has some 590,000 distinct CDR3 sequences, about 25% seen once. Specimen: naive CD8+ T cells from blood, with Jurkat cell RNA spiked in. The receptor source for this set is a human donor in good health. Some libraries in this study had Jurkat cell RNA spiked in. Both conserved end residues are part of each CDR3. Each record gives: D gene, clone size, V gene, J gene, CDR3 protein, CDR3 DNA. D genes are given only for firm matches. Not all rows give a size; the values are once, few, many and, for expanded clones, a class.

>TRBD2|.|TRBV27|TRBJ2-7
CASWLTSGRSEQYF
TGTGCCAGCTGGTTGACTAGCGGGAGAAGCGAGCAGTACTTC
>.|few|TRBV20-1|TRBJ2-3
CSARDQGGAATNTQYF
TGCAGTGCTAGAGATCAAGGGGGAGCGGCCACAAATACGCAGTATTTT
>.|few|TRBV4-1|TRBJ1-4
CASSRGSVKEKLFF
TGCGCCAGCAGCCGCGGCAGTGTGAAGGAAAAACTGTTTTTT
>.|.|TRBV5-4|TRBJ2-5
CASSFSTGQETQYF
TGTGCCAGCAGCTTTTCTACCGGCCAAGAGACCCAGTACTTC
>.|few|TRBV20-1|TRBJ2-7
CSAKRDHSYEQYF
TGCAGTGCGAAAAGGGACCACTCCTACGAGCAGTACTTC
>.|many|TRBV28|TRBJ1-1
CASTIVGSNTEAFF
TGTGCCAGCACCATTGTAGGGTCGAACACTGAAGCTTTCTTT
>.|.|TRBV12-3/TRBV12-4|TRBJ2-1
CASSQSLLDEQFF
TGTGCCAGCAGCCAAAGCTTGCTCGATGAGCAGTTCTTC
>TRBD1|many|TRBV20-1|TRBJ2-7
CSAIKTGPHEQYF
TGCAGTGCTATTAAGACAGGGCCCCACGAGCAGTACTTC
>.|.|TRBV25-1|TRBJ1-3
CASSERWSGNTIYF
TGTGCTAGCAGTGAACGGTGGTCTGGAAACACCATATATTTT
>.|many|TRBV29-1|TRBJ2-1
CSGGGYDGLGRIEFF
TGCAGCGGGGGGGGCTACGACGGACTGGGCCGGATAGAGTTCTTC
>.|.|TRBV24-1|TRBJ2-5
CAASGSLGLETQYF
TGTGCCGCCAGTGGTTCCCTTGGTTTAGAGACCCAGTACTTC
>.|.|TRBV27|TRBJ2-1
CASSLSGQRDNEQFF
TGTGCCAGCAGTTTATCGGGACAGCGGGACAATGAGCAGTTCTTC
>.|many|TRBV7-2|TRBJ1-1
CASSPFGPMTTEAFF
TGTGCCAGCAGCCCGTTCGGGCCTATGACCACTGAAGCTTTCTTT
>.|.|TRBV27|TRBJ2-7
CPSSLQGPYEQYF
TGTCCCAGCAGTTTACAGGGCCCCTACGAGCAGTACTTC
>.|.|TRBV6-1|TRBJ2-7
CASSEGRQTYEQYF
TGTGCCAGCAGTGAAGGGAGGCAGACTTACGAGCAGTACTTC
>.|few|TRBV5-1|TRBJ1-1
CASSLTRRQGTGMNTEAFF
TGCGCCAGCAGCCTGACCCGTCGGCAGGGGACCGGAATGAACACTGAAGCTTTCTTT
>.|many|TRBV3-1|TRBJ1-5
CASRKSGDNQPQHF
TGTGCCAGCAGGAAATCAGGGGATAATCAGCCCCAGCATTTT
>TRBD2|.|TRBV10-3|TRBJ2-7
CAISDLAGDHEQYF
TGTGCCATCAGTGATCTAGCGGGAGACCACGAGCAGTACTTC
>TRBD2|.|TRBV5-3|TRBJ2-3
CASSASPSGGAPDTQYF
TGTGCCAGCAGCGCCTCCCCTAGCGGGGGGGCCCCAGATACGCAGTATTTT
>.|.|TRBV5-1|TRBJ2-7
CASSFSPFYEQYF
TGCGCCAGCAGCTTTTCCCCCTTTTACGAGCAGTACTTC
>.|.|TRBV19|TRBJ2-2
CASSTAPGELFF
TGTGCCAGTAGTACGGCCCCCGGGGAGCTGTTTTTT
>.|.|TRBV10-3|TRBJ2-3
CAIGEGEVAADTQYF
TGTGCCATCGGTGAGGGGGAAGTAGCCGCAGATACGCAGTATTTT
>.|few|TRBV27|TRBJ2-7
CASTWSMGYEQYF
TGTGCCAGCACCTGGAGTATGGGCTACGAGCAGTACTTC
>.|many|TRBV4-3|TRBJ2-7
CASSQELGVYEQYF
TGCGCCAGCAGCCAAGAATTGGGGGTCTACGAGCAGTACTTC
>TRBD1|once|TRBV6-6|TRBJ2-1
CASSYSGDRYMMEQFF
TGTGCCAGCAGTTACTCGGGGGACAGGTATATGATGGAGCAGTTCTTC
>.|.|TRBV4-3|TRBJ2-3
CASSQYLPGGSTDTQYF
TGCGCCAGCAGCCAGTATCTGCCGGGTGGGAGCACAGATACGCAGTATTTT
>TRBD2|many|TRBV20-1|TRBJ2-7
CSARPGTSYEQYF
TGCAGTGCTAGACCGGGGACTAGCTACGAGCAGTACTTC
>TRBD2|few|TRBV5-6|TRBJ2-1
CASSLGWRENNEQFF
TGTGCCAGCAGCTTGGGCTGGCGGGAGAACAATGAGCAGTTCTTC
>TRBD1|once|TRBV30|TRBJ2-3
CAWSTGQGNTDTQYF
TGTGCCTGGAGTACGGGACAGGGGAACACAGATACGCAGTATTTT
>.|few|TRBV19|TRBJ2-5
CASSIGAGAPGGTQYF
TGTGCCAGTAGTATAGGGGCGGGTGCTCCCGGTGGGACCCAGTACTTC
>.|many|TRBV20-1|TRBJ2-4
CSARETAIQYF
TGCAGTGCTAGAGAGACAGCTATTCAGTACTTC
>.|.|TRBV11-2|TRBJ2-7
CASSLVTSYEQYF
TGTGCCAGCAGCTTAGTTACCAGCTACGAGCAGTACTTC
>TRBD1|many|TRBV6-5|TRBJ2-2
CASTQRAGQGFTGELFF
TGTGCCAGCACCCAAAGGGCGGGACAGGGTTTCACCGGGGAGCTGTTTTTT
>TRBD1|.|TRBV15|TRBJ1-5
CATSSDRGHEPQHF
TGTGCCACCAGCAGTGACAGGGGGCATGAGCCCCAGCATTTT
>.|.|TRBV18|TRBJ1-4
CASSSARRNEKLFF
TGTGCCAGCTCATCTGCTAGGAGGAACGAAAAACTGTTTTTT
>TRBD2|few|TRBV19|TRBJ2-1
CASNGGGPEQFF
TGTGCCAGTAATGGGGGGGGACCTGAGCAGTTCTTC
>.|.|TRBV4-3|TRBJ2-1
CARSRRGTSEQFF
TGCGCCCGCAGCCGGAGGGGGACATCCGAGCAGTTCTTC
>.|many|TRBV14|TRBJ2-1
CASSVHNEQFF
TGTGCCAGCAGCGTTCACAATGAGCAGTTCTTC
>.|few|TRBV20-1|TRBJ1-5
CSAGDERTSSNQPQHF
TGCAGTGCTGGGGATGAAAGGACGTCTAGCAATCAGCCCCAGCATTTT
>TRBD2|many|TRBV6-5|TRBJ2-5
CASSYSRGETQYF
TGTGCCAGCAGTTACTCGCGGGGGGAGACCCAGTACTTC
>.|.|TRBV6-2/TRBV6-3|TRBJ2-1
CASTLVGGMNEQFF
TGTGCCAGCACCCTCGTGGGAGGTATGAATGAGCAGTTCTTC
>.|.|TRBV20-1|TRBJ2-2
CSARGIGTGGGELFF
TGCAGTGCTAGGGGAATAGGGACCGGTGGCGGGGAGCTGTTTTTT